Here is one T cell receptor (beta chain) with its context. Its antigen is not known. Germline-derived CDR1 and CDR2 are ENHRY and SYGVKD. Trimming removed 0 bases at V and 10 bases at J, with 13 bases between. The CDR3 is 15 residues long. TCRdb keeps only in-frame clones here, not all; method: immunoSEQ multiplex PCR. The profile shows around 88,000 clones, over 75% of them singletons. Time point reported: baseline, week 1 (first vaccination visit). The treatment is: pre-vaccination baseline after standard-of-care therapy. This sample was included in a study of a mutant IDH1 vaccine in newly diagnosed glioma. Study as a whole: Treatment recipients were approximately 60% male and about 40% female, and their mean age was roughly 40 years. Patients were pretreated with radiotherapy, temozolomide, or both, mostly both.

Findings and limits, study-wide: Overall, about 92% of patients had vaccine-induced immune responses. Changes in the top peripheral T cell clonotypes seemingly had no bearing on pseudoprogression.

The chain has TRBV10-3 and TRBJ1-6; tentatively, D is TRBD1 (5 bases). The specimen comprised PBMCs, sampled from a glioma patient treated with radiotherapy, temozolomide or both. The source of this sequence is a man in his forties with glioma. CDR3 DNA: TGTGCCATCAGTGAGTCCAGGACATCCGGGTCACCCCTCCACTTT. This codes for CAISESRTSGSPLHF.